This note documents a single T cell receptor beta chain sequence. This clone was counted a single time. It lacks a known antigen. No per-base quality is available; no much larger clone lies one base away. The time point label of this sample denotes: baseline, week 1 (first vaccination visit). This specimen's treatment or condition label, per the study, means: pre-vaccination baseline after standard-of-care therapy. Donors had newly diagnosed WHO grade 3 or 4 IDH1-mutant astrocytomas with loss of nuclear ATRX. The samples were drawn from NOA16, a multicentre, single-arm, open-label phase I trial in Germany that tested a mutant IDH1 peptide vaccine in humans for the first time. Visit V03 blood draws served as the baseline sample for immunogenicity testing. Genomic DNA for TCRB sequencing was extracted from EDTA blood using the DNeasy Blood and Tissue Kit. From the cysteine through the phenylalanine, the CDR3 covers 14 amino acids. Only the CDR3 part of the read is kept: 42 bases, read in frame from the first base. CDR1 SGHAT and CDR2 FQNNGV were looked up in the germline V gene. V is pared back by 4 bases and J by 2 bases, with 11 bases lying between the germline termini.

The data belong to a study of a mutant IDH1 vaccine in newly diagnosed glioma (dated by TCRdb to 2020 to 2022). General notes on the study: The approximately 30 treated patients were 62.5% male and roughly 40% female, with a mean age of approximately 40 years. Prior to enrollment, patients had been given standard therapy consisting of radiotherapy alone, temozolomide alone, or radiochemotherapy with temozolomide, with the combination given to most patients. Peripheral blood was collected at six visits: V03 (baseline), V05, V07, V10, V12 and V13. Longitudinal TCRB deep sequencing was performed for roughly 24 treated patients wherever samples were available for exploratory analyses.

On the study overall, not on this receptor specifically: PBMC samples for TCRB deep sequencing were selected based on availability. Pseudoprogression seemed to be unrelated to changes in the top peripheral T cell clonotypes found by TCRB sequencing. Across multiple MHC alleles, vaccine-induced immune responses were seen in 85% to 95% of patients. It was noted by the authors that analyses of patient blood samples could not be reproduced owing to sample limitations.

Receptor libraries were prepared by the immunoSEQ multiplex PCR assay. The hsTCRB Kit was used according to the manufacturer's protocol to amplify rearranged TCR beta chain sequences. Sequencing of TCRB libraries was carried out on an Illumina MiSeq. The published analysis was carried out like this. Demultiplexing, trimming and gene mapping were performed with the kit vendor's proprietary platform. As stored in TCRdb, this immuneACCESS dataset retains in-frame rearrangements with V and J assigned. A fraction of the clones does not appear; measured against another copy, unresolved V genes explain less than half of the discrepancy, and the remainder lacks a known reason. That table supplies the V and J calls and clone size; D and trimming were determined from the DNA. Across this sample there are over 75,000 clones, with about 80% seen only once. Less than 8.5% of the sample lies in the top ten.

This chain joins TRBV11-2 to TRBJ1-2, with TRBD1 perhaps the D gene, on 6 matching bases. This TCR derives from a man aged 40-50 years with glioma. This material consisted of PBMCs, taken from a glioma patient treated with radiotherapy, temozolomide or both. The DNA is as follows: TGTGCCAGCAGCTCAAGGGGGGAAAACTATGGCTACACCTTC. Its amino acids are CASSSRGENYGYTF.